This record looks at one TCR beta chain sequence and its context. Donors sampled were nominally healthy, though unrecorded immune exposures were likely. This sample stems from a study of cytomegalovirus exposure and HLA in healthy donors. With 2 bases removed from V and 0 bases from J, the gap between germline ends came to 8 bases. The CDR3 is 14 amino acids. The germline gives CDR1 SGHRS, CDR2 YFSETQ. This PCR relied on a set of 60 Vbeta primers and 13 Jbeta primers. Clones were read by immunoSEQ multiplex PCR, and TCRdb kept only the in-frame ones, dropping some. The profile shows tens of thousands of clones, about 75% of them singletons.

The sample taken for sequencing was PBMCs. The sequence came from a man aged 55-75 years in good health and CMV-seropositive. The rearrangement links TRBV5-1 to TRBJ1-2; no reliable D call. Here the CDR3 DNA reads TGCGCCAGCAGCTTTGACGGGACTAACTATGGCTACACCTTC. Translating gives CASSFDGTNYGYTF.